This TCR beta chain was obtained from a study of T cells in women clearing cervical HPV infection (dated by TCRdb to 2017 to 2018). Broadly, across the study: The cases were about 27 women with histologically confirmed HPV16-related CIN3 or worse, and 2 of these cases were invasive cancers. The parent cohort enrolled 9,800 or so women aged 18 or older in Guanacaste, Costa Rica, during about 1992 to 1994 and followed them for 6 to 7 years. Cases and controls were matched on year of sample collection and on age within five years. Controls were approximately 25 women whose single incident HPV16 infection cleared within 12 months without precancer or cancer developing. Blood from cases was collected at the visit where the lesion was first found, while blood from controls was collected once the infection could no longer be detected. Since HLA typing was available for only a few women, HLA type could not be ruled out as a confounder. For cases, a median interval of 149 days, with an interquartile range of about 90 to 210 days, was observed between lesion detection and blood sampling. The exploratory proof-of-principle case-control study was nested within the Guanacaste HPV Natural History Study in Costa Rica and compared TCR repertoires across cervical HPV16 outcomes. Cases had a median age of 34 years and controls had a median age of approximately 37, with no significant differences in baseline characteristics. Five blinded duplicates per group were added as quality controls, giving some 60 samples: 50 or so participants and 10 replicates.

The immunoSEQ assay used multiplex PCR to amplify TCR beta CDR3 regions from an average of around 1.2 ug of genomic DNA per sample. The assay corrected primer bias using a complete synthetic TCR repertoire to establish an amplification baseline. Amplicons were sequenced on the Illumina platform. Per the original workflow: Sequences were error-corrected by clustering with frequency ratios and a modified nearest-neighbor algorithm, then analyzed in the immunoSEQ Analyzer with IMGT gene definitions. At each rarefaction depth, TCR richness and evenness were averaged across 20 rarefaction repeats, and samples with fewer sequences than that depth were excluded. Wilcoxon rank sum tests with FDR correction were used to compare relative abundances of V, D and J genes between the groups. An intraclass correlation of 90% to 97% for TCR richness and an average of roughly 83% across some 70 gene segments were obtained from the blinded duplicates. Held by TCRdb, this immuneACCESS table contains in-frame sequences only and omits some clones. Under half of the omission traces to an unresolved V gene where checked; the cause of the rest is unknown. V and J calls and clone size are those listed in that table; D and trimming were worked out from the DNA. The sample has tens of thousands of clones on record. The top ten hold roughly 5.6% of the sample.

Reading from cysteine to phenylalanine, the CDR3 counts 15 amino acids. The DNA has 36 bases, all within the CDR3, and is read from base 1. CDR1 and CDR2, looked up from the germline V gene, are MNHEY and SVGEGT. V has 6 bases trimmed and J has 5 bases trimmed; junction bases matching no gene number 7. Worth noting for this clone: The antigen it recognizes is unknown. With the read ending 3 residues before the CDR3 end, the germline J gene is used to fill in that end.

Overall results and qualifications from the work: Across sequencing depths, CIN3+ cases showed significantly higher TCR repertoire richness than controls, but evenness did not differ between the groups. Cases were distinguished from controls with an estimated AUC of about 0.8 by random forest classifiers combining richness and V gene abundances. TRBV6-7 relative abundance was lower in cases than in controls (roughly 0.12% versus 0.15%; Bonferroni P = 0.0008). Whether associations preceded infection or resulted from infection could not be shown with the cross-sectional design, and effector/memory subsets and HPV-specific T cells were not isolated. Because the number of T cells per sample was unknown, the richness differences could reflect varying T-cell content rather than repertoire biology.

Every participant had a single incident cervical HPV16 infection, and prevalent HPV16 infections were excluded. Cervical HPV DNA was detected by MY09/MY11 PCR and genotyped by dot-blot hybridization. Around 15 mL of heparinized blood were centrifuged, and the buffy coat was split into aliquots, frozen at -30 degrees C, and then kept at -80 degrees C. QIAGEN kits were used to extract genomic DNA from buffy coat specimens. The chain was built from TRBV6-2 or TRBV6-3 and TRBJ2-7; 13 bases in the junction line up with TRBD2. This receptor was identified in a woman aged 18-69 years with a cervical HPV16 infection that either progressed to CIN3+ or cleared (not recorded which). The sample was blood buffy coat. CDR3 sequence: CASRPRTSGSHEQYF. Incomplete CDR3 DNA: TGTGCCAGCAGACCTCGGACTAGCGGGAGCCACGAG.